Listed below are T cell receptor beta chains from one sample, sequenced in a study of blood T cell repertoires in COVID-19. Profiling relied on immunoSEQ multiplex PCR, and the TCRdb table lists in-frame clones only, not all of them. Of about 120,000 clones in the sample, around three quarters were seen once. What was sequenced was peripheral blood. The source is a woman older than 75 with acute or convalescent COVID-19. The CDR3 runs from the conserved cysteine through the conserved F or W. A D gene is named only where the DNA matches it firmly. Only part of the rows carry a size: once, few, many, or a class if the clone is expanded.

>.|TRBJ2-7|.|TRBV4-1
TGCGCCAGCAGCCAAGAAATGCCGGCACGCGGGCAGTACTTC
CASSQEMPARGQYF
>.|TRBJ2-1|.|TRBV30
TGTGCCTGGTCCGGGACTTACATGAACAATGAGCAGTTCTTC
CAWSGTYMNNEQFF
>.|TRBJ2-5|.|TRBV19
TGTGCCAGTAGTGCCTTCGGGGAGACCCAGTACTTC
CASSAFGETQYF
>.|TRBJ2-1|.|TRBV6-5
TGTGCCAGCAGTTCGCAAGCTACCGGGGTTGGGGATGAGCAGTTCTTC
CASSSQATGVGDEQFF
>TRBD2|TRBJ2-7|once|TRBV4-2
TGTGCCAGCAGCCGCGGGACTAGCGACTCCTACGAGCAGTACTTC
CASSRGTSDSYEQYF
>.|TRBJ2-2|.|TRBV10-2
TGCGCCAGCAGTGAGTCGACGATGGGGCTTTTCACCGGGGAGCTGTTTTTT
CASSESTMGLFTGELFF
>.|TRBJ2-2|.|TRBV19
TGTGCCAGTAACTTAAGGGGGAACACCGGGGAGCTGTTTTTT
CASNLRGNTGELFF
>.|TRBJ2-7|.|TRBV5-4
TGTGCCAGCAGCCGGGACACCTACGAGCAGTACTTC
CASSRDTYEQYF
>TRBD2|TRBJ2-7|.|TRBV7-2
TGTGCCAGCAGCCCCTCTAGCGGGAGTTCCGAGCAGTACTTC
CASSPSSGSSEQYF
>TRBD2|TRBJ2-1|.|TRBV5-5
TGTGCCAGCAGCTTGGCTATCGGGACTAGCGGTAATCAGTTCTTC
CASSLAIGTSGNQFF
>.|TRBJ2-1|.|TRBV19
TGTGCCAGTAGTATGGTTAGCGGCAAGAATGAGCAGTTCTTC
CASSMVSGKNEQFF
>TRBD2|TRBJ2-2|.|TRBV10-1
TGCGCCAGCAGTGAGTCCCGAGGGACTACATTAAACACCGGGGAGCTGTTTTTT
CASSESRGTTLNTGELFF
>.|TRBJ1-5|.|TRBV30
TGTGCCTGGAGTACGGACAGTCATAGCAATCAGCCCCAGCATTTT
CAWSTDSHSNQPQHF
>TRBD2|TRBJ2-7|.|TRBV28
TGTGCCAGCAGTATCGGGACTAGCGGGACGTACGAGCAGTACTTC
CASSIGTSGTYEQYF
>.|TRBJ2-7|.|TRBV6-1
TGTGCCAGCAGTGAACAGGGGTGGAACGAGCAGTACTTC
CASSEQGWNEQYF
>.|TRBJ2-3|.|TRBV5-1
TGCGCCAGCAGCTCCTTGACAGCTAGCACAGATACGCAGTATTTT
CASSSLTASTDTQYF
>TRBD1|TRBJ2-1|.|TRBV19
TGTGCCAGTAGTACCGGACAGGGGGATCGTAATGAGCAGTTCTTC
CASSTGQGDRNEQFF
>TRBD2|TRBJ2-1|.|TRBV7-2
TGTGCCAGCAGCTTAGAAGCTGCGGGGGATGAGCAGTTCTTC
CASSLEAAGDEQFF
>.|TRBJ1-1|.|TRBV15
TGTGCCACCAGCAGAGGCGGCAGTTTGAACACTGAAGCTTTCTTT
CATSRGGSLNTEAFF
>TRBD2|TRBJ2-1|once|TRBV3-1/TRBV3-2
TGTGCCAGCAGCCCACGAGCGGGGGGGTACAATGAGCAGTTCTTC
CASSPRAGGYNEQFF
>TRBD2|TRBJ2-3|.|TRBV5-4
TGTGCCAGCAGCTTGGATGCGGGAGTGACAGATACGCAGTATTTT
CASSLDAGVTDTQYF
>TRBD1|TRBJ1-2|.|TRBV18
TGTGCCAGCTCTCTGGACAGGGGGAACTATGGCTACACCTTC
CASSLDRGNYGYTF
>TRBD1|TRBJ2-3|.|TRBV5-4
TGTGCCAGCAGCTTATGGACAGGGGGCGAGTCAGATACGCAGTATTTT
CASSLWTGGESDTQYF
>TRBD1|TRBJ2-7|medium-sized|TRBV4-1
TGCGCCACCTCGAAGGGACAGGGGTCCTACGAGCAGTACTTC
CATSKGQGSYEQYF
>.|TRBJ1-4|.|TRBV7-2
TGTGCCAGCAGCCAACTCCCCCAGGGGAACGAAAAACTGTTTTTT
CASSQLPQGNEKLFF
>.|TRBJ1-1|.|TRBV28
TGTGCCAGCGGGTCGGACGGGGTGAACACTGAAGCTTTCTTT
CASGSDGVNTEAFF
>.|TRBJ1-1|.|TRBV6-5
TGTGCCGCTCGACGGGGATCGAGCGCTGAAGCTTTCTTT
CAARRGSSAEAFF
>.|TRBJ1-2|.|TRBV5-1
TGCGCCAGCAGGGCGGATCCCGTGTCGAACTATGGCTACACCTTC
CASRADPVSNYGYTF
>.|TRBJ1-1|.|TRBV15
TGTGCCACCAGCAGAGAGCGGGGTCTGGGCACTGAAGCTTTCTTT
CATSRERGLGTEAFF
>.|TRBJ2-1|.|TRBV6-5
TGTGCCAGCAGTCCCTGGTTAGCGGTTGGCAATGAGCAGTTCTTC
CASSPWLAVGNEQFF
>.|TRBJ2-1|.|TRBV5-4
TGTGCCAGCAGCTTCCGGGACACTGTACGCTACAATGAGCAGTTCTTC
CASSFRDTVRYNEQFF
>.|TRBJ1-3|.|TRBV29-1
TGCAGCGTTAATGAGGCCTCTGGAAACACCATATATTTT
CSVNEASGNTIYF
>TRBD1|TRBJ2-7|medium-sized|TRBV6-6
TGTGCCAGCAGTCCCTTGGGGGGACAGGGGTTTTCCTACGAGCAGTACTTC
CASSPLGGQGFSYEQYF
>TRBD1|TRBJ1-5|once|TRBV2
TGTGCCAGCGGCGGACAGGACAATCAGCCCCAGCATTTT
CASGGQDNQPQHF
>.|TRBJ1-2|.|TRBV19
TGTGCCAGTAGTCATTGGGAGTTAAAGGGTGGCTACACCTTC
CASSHWELKGGYTF
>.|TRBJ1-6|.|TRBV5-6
TGTGCCTCCCTTGAGGGACAAGGTAGTTCACCCCTCCACTTT
CASLEGQGSSPLHF
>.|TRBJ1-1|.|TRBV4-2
TGTGCCAGCAGACTCCGGGACCCCGGGAGCACTGAAGCTTTCTTT
CASRLRDPGSTEAFF
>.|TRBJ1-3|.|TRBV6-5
TGTGCCAGCACCGCTCGGGGAGGTACTGGAAACACCATATATTTT
CASTARGGTGNTIYF
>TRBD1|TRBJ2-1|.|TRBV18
TGTGCCAGCTCACCAGGGACAGGGGCGCCTTGGGAGCAGTTCTTC
CASSPGTGAPWEQFF
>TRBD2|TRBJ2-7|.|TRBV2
TGTGCCAGCAGTCCATGGACTAGCGGGGCTGGCGAGCAGTACTTC
CASSPWTSGAGEQYF
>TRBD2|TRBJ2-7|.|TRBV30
TGTGCCTGGAGTGGTAGCGGGCTGCCCTACGAGCAGTACTTC
CAWSGSGLPYEQYF
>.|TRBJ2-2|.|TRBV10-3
TGTGCCATCAGTGAGGGGGCCCTGAACACCGGGGAGCTGTTTTTT
CAISEGALNTGELFF
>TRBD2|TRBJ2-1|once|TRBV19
TGTGCCAGTAGTCCTCGCGCTAGCGGGGGGCCTAGCAATGAGCAGTTCTTC
CASSPRASGGPSNEQFF
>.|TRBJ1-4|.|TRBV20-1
TGCAGTGCCGAGTCTGGTGAAAAACTGTTTTTT
CSAESGEKLFF
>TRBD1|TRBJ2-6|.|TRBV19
TGTGCCAGTTCGGACAGGGCCTACTCTGGGGCCAACGTCCTGACTTTC
CASSDRAYSGANVLTF
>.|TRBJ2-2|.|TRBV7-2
TGTGCCAGCAGCGTTCAGGGCCCCGGGGAGCTGTTTTTT
CASSVQGPGELFF
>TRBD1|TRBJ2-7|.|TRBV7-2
TGTGCCAGCAGTTTAGGACAGGGGTGGTACGAGCAGTACTTC
CASSLGQGWYEQYF
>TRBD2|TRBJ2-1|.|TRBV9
TGTGCCAGCAGCGGGACAACTAGCGGGAGACCCAATGAGCAGTTCTTC
CASSGTTSGRPNEQFF
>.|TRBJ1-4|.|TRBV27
TGTGCCAGGTCCGGACTCGCAACTAATGAAAAACTGTTTTTT
CARSGLATNEKLFF
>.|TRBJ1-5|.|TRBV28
TGTGCCAGCAGTTTCCCCGTGGGGCCGGGCAATCAGCCCCAGCATTTT
CASSFPVGPGNQPQHF
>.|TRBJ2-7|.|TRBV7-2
TGTGCCAGCAGCTTAGTGAGGACAGCCCGCGAGCAGTACTTC
CASSLVRTAREQYF
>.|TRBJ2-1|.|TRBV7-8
TGTGCCAGCAGCTTTGTAGGTGGAATTAGCGGAGGGGAGCAGTTCTTC
CASSFVGGISGGEQFF
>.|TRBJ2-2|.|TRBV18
TGTGCCAGCTCACCCCTTCTTCGCAGGGACACCGGGGAGCTGTTTTTT
CASSPLLRRDTGELFF